The sequence of this T cell receptor beta chain was determined in a study of T-cell reconstitution after alpha-beta-depleted transplantation in children. The V and J ends lost 10 bases and 9 bases respectively, with 16 bases between them. The CDR3 runs 12 residues. Unique molecular identifiers were incorporated when the TCRbeta library was constructed. TCRdb ran MiXCR on the PCR reads and lists one entry per CDR3 protein. The data contain 98,000 or so distinct CDR3 sequences, 5% to 8% of them seen just once; the ten biggest clones take up roughly 20%. The TCR was taken from a male patient aged 2-10 years who had a stem cell transplant for acute lymphoblastic leukemia, so the T cells may come from the graft donor. Sample: PBMCs, mostly from graft donor cells, taken 360 days after TCRalphabeta/CD19-depleted stem cell transplant. The chain links TRBV12-3 or TRBV12-4 to TRBJ2-1, with D possibly being TRBD2 (5 bases). This CDR3 reads CATLGGYGEQFF. The CDR3 region has the DNA TGTGCCACTCTAGGCGGGTACGGTGAGCAGTTCTTC.